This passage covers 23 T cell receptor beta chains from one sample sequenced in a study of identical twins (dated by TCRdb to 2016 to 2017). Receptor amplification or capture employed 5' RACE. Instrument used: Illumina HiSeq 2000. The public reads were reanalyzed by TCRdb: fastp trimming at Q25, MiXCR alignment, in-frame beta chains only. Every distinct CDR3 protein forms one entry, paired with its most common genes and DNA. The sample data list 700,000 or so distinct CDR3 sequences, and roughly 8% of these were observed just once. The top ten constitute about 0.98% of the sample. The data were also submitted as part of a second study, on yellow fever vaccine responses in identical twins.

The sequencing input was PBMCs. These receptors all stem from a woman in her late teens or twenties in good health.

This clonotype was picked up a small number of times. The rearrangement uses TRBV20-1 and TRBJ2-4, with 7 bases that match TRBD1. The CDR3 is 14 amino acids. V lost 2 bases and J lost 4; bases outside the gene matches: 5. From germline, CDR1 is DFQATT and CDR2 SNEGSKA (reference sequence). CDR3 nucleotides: TGCAGTGCTAGACCCGGGACAGTAAAAAACATTCAGTACTTC. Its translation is CSARPGTVKNIQYF.

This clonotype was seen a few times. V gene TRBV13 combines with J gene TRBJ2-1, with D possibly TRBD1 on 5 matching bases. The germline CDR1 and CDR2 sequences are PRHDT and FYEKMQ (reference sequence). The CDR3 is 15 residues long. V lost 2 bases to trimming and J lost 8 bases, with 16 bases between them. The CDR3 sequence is CASSLQRGQGYEQFF. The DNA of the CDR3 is TGTGCCAGCAGCTTACAACGCGGACAAGGTTATGAGCAGTTCTTC.

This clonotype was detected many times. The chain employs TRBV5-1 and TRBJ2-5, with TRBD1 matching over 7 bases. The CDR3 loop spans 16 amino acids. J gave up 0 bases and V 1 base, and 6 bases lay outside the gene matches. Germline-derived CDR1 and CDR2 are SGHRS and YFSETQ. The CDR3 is CASSLRQGRYQETQYF. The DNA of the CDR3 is TGCGCCAGCAGCTTGAGACAGGGTCGCTACCAAGAGACCCAGTACTTC.

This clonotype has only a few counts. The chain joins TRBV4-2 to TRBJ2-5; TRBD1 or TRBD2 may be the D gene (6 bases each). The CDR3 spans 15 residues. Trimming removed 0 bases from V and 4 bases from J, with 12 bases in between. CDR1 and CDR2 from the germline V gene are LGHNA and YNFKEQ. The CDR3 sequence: CASSQDPQGGETQYF. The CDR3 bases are TGTGCCAGCAGCCAAGATCCACAGGGAGGAGAGACCCAGTACTTC.

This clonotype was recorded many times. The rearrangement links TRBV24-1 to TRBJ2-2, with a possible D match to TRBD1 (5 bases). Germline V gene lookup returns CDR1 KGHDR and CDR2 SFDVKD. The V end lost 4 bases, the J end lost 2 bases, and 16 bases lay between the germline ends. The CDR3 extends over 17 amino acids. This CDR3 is CATSEGFWQGNTGELFF. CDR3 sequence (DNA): TGTGCCACCAGTGAAGGTTTCTGGCAGGGAAACACCGGGGAGCTGTTTTTT.

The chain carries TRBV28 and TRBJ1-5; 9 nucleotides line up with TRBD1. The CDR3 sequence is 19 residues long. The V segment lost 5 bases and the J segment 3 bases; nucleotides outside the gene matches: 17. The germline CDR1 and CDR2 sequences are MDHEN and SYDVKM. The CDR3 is CASSPWDRVENWDNQPQHF. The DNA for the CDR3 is TGTGCCAGCAGTCCCTGGGACAGGGTGGAGAATTGGGACAATCAGCCCCAGCATTTT.

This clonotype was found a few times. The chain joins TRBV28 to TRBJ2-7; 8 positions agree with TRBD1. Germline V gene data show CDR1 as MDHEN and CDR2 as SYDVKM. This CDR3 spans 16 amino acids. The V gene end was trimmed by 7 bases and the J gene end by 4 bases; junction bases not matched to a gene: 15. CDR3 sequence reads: CASTPRMAGGFYEQYF. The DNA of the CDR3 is TGTGCCAGCACTCCCCGGATGGCAGGGGGCTTTTACGAGCAGTACTTC.

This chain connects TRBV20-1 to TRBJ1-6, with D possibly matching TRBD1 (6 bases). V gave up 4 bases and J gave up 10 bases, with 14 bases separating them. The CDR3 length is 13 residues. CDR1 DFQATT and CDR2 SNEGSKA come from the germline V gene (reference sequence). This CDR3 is CSATIRGGSPLHF. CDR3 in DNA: TGCAGTGCTACCATCAGGGGAGGCTCACCCCTCCACTTT.

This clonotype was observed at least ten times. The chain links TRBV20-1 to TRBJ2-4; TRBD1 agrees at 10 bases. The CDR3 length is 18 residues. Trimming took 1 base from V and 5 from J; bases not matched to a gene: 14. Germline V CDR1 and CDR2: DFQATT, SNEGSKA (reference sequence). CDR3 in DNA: TGCAGTGCTAGAGGGTTTTGGGCGGGACAGGGGCTACAAAACATTCAGTACTTC. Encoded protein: CSARGFWAGQGLQNIQYF.

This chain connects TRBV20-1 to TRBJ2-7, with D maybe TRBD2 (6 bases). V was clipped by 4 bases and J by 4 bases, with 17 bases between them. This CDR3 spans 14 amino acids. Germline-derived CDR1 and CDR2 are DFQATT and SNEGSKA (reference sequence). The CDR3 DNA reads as TGCAGTGCTACGACCGGGACTGCTTTTTACGAGCAGTACTTC. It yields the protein CSATTGTAFYEQYF.

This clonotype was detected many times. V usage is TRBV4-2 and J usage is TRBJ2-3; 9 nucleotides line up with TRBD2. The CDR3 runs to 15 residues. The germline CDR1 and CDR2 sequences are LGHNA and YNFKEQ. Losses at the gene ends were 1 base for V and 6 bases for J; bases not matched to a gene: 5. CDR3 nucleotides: TGTGCCAGCAGCCAAGCTCTAGCGGGGCTGGATACGCAGTATTTT. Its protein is CASSQALAGLDTQYF.

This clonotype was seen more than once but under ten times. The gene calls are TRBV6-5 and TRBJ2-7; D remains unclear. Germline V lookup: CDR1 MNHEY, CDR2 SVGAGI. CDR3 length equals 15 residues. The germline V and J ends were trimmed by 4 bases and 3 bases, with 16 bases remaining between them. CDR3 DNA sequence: TGTGCCAGCAGTTCCTCTGAAAGCGCCGTCTACGAGCAGTACTTC. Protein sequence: CASSSSESAVYEQYF.

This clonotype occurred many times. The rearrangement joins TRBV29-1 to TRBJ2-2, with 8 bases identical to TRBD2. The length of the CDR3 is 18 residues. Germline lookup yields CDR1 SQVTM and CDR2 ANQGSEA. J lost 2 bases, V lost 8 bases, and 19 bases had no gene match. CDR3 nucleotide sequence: TGCAGCATTGGCCTCGGGGAGACTAGCGAGACTAACACCGGGGAGCTGTTTTTT. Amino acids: CSIGLGETSETNTGELFF.

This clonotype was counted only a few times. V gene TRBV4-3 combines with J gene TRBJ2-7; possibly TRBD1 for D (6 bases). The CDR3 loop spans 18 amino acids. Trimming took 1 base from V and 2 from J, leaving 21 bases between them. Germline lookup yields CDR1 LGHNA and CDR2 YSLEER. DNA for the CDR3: TGCGCCAGCAGCCAAGGCGCGCCAGGGGCAGGGACCGCCTACGAGCAGTACTTC. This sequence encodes CASSQGAPGAGTAYEQYF.

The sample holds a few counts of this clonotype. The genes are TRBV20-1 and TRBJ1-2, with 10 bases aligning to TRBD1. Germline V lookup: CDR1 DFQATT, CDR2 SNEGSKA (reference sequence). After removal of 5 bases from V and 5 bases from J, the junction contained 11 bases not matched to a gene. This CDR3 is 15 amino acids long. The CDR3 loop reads CSADQSGTGEYGYTF. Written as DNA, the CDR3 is TGCAGTGCTGACCAATCCGGGACAGGGGAGTATGGCTACACCTTC.

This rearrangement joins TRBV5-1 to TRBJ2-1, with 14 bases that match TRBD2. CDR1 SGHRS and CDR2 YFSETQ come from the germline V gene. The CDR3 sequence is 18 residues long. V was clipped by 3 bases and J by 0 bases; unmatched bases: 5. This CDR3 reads CASSSGLAGGYSYNEQFF. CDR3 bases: TGCGCCAGCAGCTCAGGACTAGCGGGGGGATACTCCTACAATGAGCAGTTCTTC.

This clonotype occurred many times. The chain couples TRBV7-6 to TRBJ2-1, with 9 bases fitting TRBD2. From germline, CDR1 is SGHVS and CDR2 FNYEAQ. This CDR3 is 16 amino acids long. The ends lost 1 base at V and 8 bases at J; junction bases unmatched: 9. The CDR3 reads CASSLGQAGGLDEQFF. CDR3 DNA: TGTGCCAGCAGCTTAGGTCAAGCGGGGGGCCTGGATGAGCAGTTCTTC.

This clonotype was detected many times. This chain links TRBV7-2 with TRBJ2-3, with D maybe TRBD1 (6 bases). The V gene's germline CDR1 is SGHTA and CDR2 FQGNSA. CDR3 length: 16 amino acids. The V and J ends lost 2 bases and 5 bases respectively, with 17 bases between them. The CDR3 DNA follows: TGTGCCAGCAGCTTAAGACCACAGGGCCGTTTAGATACGCAGTATTTT. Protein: CASSLRPQGRLDTQYF. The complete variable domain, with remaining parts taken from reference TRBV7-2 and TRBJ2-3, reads GAGVSQSPSNKVTEKGKDVELRCDPISGHTALYWYRQSLGQGLEFLIYFQGNSAPDKSGLPSDRFSAERTGGSVSTLTIQRTQQEDSAVYLCASSLRPQGRLDTQYFGPGTRLTVL.

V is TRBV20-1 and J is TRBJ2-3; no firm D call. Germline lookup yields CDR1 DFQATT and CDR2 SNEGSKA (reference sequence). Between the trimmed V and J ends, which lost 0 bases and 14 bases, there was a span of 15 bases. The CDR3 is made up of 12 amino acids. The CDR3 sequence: CSARDVRLAPYF. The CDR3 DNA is TGCAGTGCTAGAGATGTGAGACTGGCGCCGTATTTT.

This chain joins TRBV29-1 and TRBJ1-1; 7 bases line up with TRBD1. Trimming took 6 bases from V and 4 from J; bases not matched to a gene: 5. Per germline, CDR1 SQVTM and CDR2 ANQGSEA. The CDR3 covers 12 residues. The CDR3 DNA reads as TGCAGCGTAAGACAGGGTCCCACTGAAGCTTTCTTT. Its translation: CSVRQGPTEAFF.

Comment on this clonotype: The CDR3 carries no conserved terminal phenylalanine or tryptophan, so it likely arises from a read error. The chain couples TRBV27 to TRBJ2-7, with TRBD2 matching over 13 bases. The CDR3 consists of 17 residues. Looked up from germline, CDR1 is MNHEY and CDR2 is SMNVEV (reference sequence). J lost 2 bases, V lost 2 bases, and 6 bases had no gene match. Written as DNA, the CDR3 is TGTGCCAGCAGTTTAAGAGCCGGACTAGCGGGGGCCTACGAGCAGTACTCC. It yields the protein CASSLRAGLAGAYEQYS.

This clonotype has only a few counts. For the CDR3, the DNA is TGCGCCAGCAGCCAAGATCAGGGGACTAGCGGGGACACAGATACGCAGTATTTT. Translation: CASSQDQGTSGDTDTQYF. The V call is TRBV4-3, the J call TRBJ2-3, with 13 bases identical to TRBD2. The V gene end was trimmed by 0 bases and the J gene end by 2 bases; junction bases not matched to a gene: 5. The CDR3 consists of 18 residues. Germline CDR1 LGHNA, CDR2 YSLEER.

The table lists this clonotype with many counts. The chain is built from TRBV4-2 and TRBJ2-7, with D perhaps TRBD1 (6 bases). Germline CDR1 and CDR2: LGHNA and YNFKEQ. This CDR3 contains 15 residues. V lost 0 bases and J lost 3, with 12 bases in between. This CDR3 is CASSQEHRDNYEQYF. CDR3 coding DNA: TGTGCCAGCAGCCAAGAACACCGGGACAACTACGAGCAGTACTTC.